This TCR beta chain was retrieved from a study of response to subunit inactivated influenza vaccine. Study-wide results and limits: Few additional T cells are recruited per seasonal influenza vaccination, authors suggested.

This clonotype was observed a few times. Its specificity is unknown. The V gene's germline CDR1 is SGHRS and CDR2 YFSETQ. The V gene lost 5 bases and the J gene lost 0 bases, with 11 bases spanning the gap. The CDR3 is 15 amino acids. TCRdb ran MiXCR on the RT-PCR reads and lists one entry per CDR3 protein. The profile shows about 800,000 distinct CDR3 sequences, around 20% of them singletons. This TCR came from a man aged 45-65 years who received an inactivated influenza vaccine. This chain uses TRBV5-1 with TRBJ2-2, with a weak D call TRBD2 (6 bases). This sample comprised PBMCs from blood, obtained about 5 days after vaccination. In nucleotides, the CDR3 is TGCGCCAGCAGGGCGGGACTTTCGAACACCGGGGAGCTGTTTTTT. This translates into CASRAGLSNTGELFF. Full variable domain (outside the CDR3, taken from reference TRBV5-1 and TRBJ2-2): KAGVTQTPRYLIKTRGQQVTLSCSPISGHRSVSWYQQTPGQGLQFLFEYFSETQRNKGNFPGRFSGRQFSNSRSEMNVSTLELGDSALYLCASRAGLSNTGELFFGEGSRLTVL.